The 5 T cell receptor beta chains in this list originate from one sample, sequenced in a study of monozygotic twins with inflammatory bowel disease. After re-calling the 5' RACE reads, TCRdb lists one entry per CDR3 protein, DNA absent. This sample's clone table lists about 380,000 distinct CDR3 sequences. Sequencing input: blood. The receptors originated from a human donor with ulcerative colitis or Crohn's disease, or a healthy co-twin of an affected twin (not recorded which).

The genes are TRBV11-2 and TRBJ2-1; the D call from TCRdb, TRBD2, cannot be confirmed without DNA. The germline gives CDR1 SGHAT, CDR2 FQNNGV. CDR3 length: 17 amino acids. CDR3 sequence reads: CASSLGKLGIAYNEQFF.

This chain connects TRBV27 to TRBJ2-4; with no DNA, the TCRdb D assignment of TRBD1 cannot be verified. Germline V gene lookup returns CDR1 MNHEY and CDR2 SMNVEV (reference sequence). The CDR3 has 14 residues. This CDR3 reads CASSSRGAKNIQYF.

The gene calls are TRBV19 and TRBJ2-5. The CDR3 has 14 residues. Germline lookup yields CDR1 LNHDA and CDR2 SQIVND (reference sequence). CDR3 residues: CASSTQLGQETQYF.

The V call is TRBV5-1, the J call TRBJ2-7; as DNA is missing, the TRBD1 call by TCRdb cannot be tested. The CDR3 loop spans 13 amino acids. Germline CDR1 SGHRS, CDR2 YFSETQ. This CDR3 is CASSLPDGREQYF.

The genes are TRBV7-9 and TRBJ1-5. The CDR3 loop spans 13 amino acids. The germline gives CDR1 SEHNR, CDR2 FQNEAQ (reference sequence). CDR3 sequence reads: CASSYTSGQPQHF. The variable domain in full, completed from reference TRBV7-9 and TRBJ1-5, reads DTGVSQNPRHKITKRGQNVTFRCDPISEHNRLYWYRQTLGQGPEFLTYFQNEAQLEKSRLLSDRFSAERPKGSFSTLEIQRTEQGDSAMYLCASSYTSGQPQHFGDGTRLSIL.